The 19 T cell receptor beta chains reported below all come from one sample, sequenced in a study of shared clonotypes between healthy human individuals. Naive CD8 cells lacked CD45RO and underwent positive selection for CCR7, leaving out terminally differentiated effector memory CD45RA+ cells. Profiled with immunoSEQ multiplex PCR; TCRdb holds only in-frame clones, not every one. The data show some 2 million clones, approximately 94% seen once. Specimen: naive CD8+ T cells sorted from blood. The source of these receptors is a man younger than 35 in good health.

V gene TRBV7-9 combines with J gene TRBJ2-5, with 10 nucleotides matching TRBD1. This CDR3 region has 18 residues. V was clipped by 2 bases and J by 5 bases; unmatched bases: 14. Germline CDR1 is SEHNR and CDR2 is FQNEAQ (reference sequence). The CDR3 DNA sequence: TGTGCCAGCAGCTTATCCGGGACAGGGGTCATATCTAGGGAGACCCAGTACTTC. Translating gives CASSLSGTGVISRETQYF.

The chain combines TRBV6-5 with TRBJ2-7; 13 bases agree with TRBD2. The V and J ends lost 2 bases and 2 bases, in that order; junction bases with no gene match: 3. The CDR3 runs 16 residues. Germline V gives CDR1 MNHEY, CDR2 SVGAGI. Here the CDR3 reads CASSYIGTSGAYEQYF. The CDR3 nucleotides read TGTGCCAGCAGTTACATTGGGACTAGCGGGGCCTACGAGCAGTACTTC.

The gene calls are TRBV5-1 and TRBJ2-5, with TRBD2 identical over 11 bases. CDR1 and CDR2 (germline): SGHRS, YFSETQ. CDR3 length equals 15 residues. Losses at the gene ends were 4 bases for V and 4 bases for J; bases not matched to a gene: 6. In DNA form, the CDR3 reads TGCGCCAGCAGCCCTAGCGGGGGGCCCGTAGAGACCCAGTACTTC. It codes for CASSPSGGPVETQYF.

Concerning this clone: The identical CDR3 is also encoded by other nucleotide sequences in the sample. This chain connects TRBV28 to TRBJ1-5, with D possibly being TRBD1 (6 bases). CDR1 and CDR2 (germline): MDHEN, SYDVKM. This CDR3 contains 15 residues. V lost 6 bases and J 2 bases, leaving 14 bases between the germline ends. CDR3 in amino acids: CASSPRGLGNQPQHF. CDR3 coding DNA: TGTGCCAGCAGCCCACGGGGGCTGGGCAATCAGCCCCAGCATTTT.

As for this clone: Other DNA sequences in the same sample also yield this CDR3. The chain joins TRBV5-4 to TRBJ2-7; D not resolved. Trimming took off 0 bases at V and 0 bases at J, with 7 bases between the two ends. CDR3 length: 14 amino acids. CDR1 and CDR2 (germline): SGHNT, YYREEE (reference sequence). CDR3 sequence reads: CASSLAASSYEQYF. The CDR3 DNA is TGTGCCAGCAGCTTGGCCGCTAGCTCCTACGAGCAGTACTTC.

The chain carries TRBV27 and TRBJ2-7; D might be TRBD1 or TRBD2, each matching 6 bases. This CDR3 region has 14 residues. V lost 0 bases and J lost 6, with 12 bases in between. The V gene's germline CDR1 is MNHEY and CDR2 SMNVEV (reference sequence). CDR3 amino acids: CASSLSRGLVEQYF. CDR3 coding DNA: TGTGCCAGCAGTTTATCTCGGGGGCTGGTCGAGCAGTACTTC.

The chain links TRBV6-6 to TRBJ2-5, with TRBD2 identical over 9 bases. The CDR3 has 12 residues. V dropped 10 bases and J dropped 7; count of bases not matched to a gene: 7. Per germline, CDR1 MNHNY and CDR2 SVGAGI (reference sequence). CDR3 nucleotide sequence: TGTGCCACCGAGCGGGGGGCGGGGACCCAGTACTTC. Its protein is CATERGAGTQYF.

This chain joins TRBV11-2 and TRBJ2-7; either TRBD1 or TRBD2 may supply D (5 bases each). The V end lost 3 bases, the J end lost 9 bases, and 15 bases lay between the germline ends. This CDR3 contains 13 residues. From germline, CDR1 is SGHAT and CDR2 FQNNGV. The CDR3 reads CASSFRDGGRQYF. Here the CDR3 DNA reads TGTGCCAGCAGCTTCCGGGACGGAGGACGGCAGTACTTC.

J is TRBJ2-7 and V is TRBV7-9; 8 nucleotides match TRBD1. The CDR3 length is 15 residues. Trimming cost V 5 bases and J 4 bases; bases outside gene matches: 10. Germline assignment: CDR1 SEHNR and CDR2 FQNEAQ (reference sequence). Written as DNA, the CDR3 is TGTGCCAGCAGCCCCGAAGGGACAGGTCTATACGAGCAGTACTTC. Protein sequence: CASSPEGTGLYEQYF.

With respect to this clone: Other DNA sequences in the same sample also yield this CDR3. The chain employs TRBV2 and TRBJ2-7; no clear D gene. Between the trimmed V and J ends, which lost 5 bases and 3 bases, there was a span of 5 bases. This CDR3 comprises 11 residues. From germline, CDR1 is SNHLY and CDR2 FYNNEI. Here the CDR3 reads CASSPNYEQYF. The CDR3 region has the DNA TGTGCCAGCAGTCCAAACTACGAGCAGTACTTC.

This chain links TRBV9 with TRBJ2-3; TRBD2 might be the D (6 bases). Germline values: CDR1 SGDLS, CDR2 YYNGEE. V was cut by 3 bases and J by 0 bases, with 11 bases left in between. The CDR3 is 15 amino acids. CDR3 region: CASSARGFSTDTQYF. In nucleotides, the CDR3 is TGTGCCAGCAGCGCACGGGGGTTTAGCACAGATACGCAGTATTTT.

The chain couples TRBV28 to TRBJ2-2; 11 bases fit TRBD2. With 8 bases clipped from V and 3 bases from J, the junction kept 5 bases outside the gene matches. This CDR3 spans 15 amino acids. The germline CDR1 and CDR2 sequences are MDHEN and SYDVKM. CDR3 loop: CASLRGLADTGELFF. CDR3 in DNA: TGTGCCAGCTTAAGGGGACTAGCGGACACCGGGGAGCTGTTTTTT.

For this clone: This specimen includes other DNA sequences encoding the same CDR3. The DNA for the CDR3 is TGTGCCAGCAGCTTGTGGGGCCCCTACGAGCAGTACTTC. Its protein product is CASSLWGPYEQYF. V is TRBV5-6 and J is TRBJ2-7, with D possibly matching TRBD1 (5 bases). The CDR3 totals 13 residues. Trimming took off 1 base at V and 2 bases at J, with 7 bases between the two ends. Germline-derived CDR1 and CDR2 are SGHDT and YYEEEE.

V is TRBV10-1 and J is TRBJ1-4, with 10 bases identical to TRBD1. CDR3 size: 15 residues. After removal of 6 bases from V and 10 bases from J, the junction contained 11 bases not matched to a gene. Germline V gene sequence: CDR1 WNHNN, CDR2 SYGVQD (reference sequence). This CDR3 reads CASSVDRGPTGKLFF. DNA of the CDR3: TGCGCCAGCAGCGTCGACAGGGGGCCGACTGGAAAACTGTTTTTT.

The chain has TRBV5-6 and TRBJ1-1, with D possibly being TRBD1 (5 bases). Trimming pared 7 bases from V and 0 bases from J, leaving 16 bases between. The CDR3 spans 15 residues. Germline CDR1 and CDR2: SGHDT and YYEEEE. In nucleotides, the CDR3 is TGTGCCAGCGGGGAGGGAGGGGCTATGAACACTGAAGCTTTCTTT. This gives the protein CASGEGGAMNTEAFF.

This clone occurred once. V gene TRBV6-1 combines with J gene TRBJ1-1, with D possibly being TRBD1 (6 bases). CDR1 and CDR2 (germline): MNHNS, SASEGT. The CDR3 spans 16 residues. Between the trimmed V and J ends, which lost 2 bases and 0 bases, there was a span of 13 bases. The CDR3 is CASSEITGPLNTEAFF. The CDR3 DNA sequence: TGTGCCAGCAGTGAAATCACAGGGCCCTTGAACACTGAAGCTTTCTTT.

This chain joins TRBV19 and TRBJ1-5; 10 nucleotides line up with TRBD1. Trimming at V came to 10 bases and at J to 3 bases, leaving 6 bases not matched to a gene. The CDR3 is 14 residues long. Germline V lookup: CDR1 LNHDA, CDR2 SQIVND (reference sequence). Written as DNA, the CDR3 is TGTGCCACCAAGGACAGGGGGAACAATCAGCCCCAGCATTTT. Translated, it gives CATKDRGNNQPQHF. Variable domain in full (rest from reference TRBV19 and TRBJ1-5): DGGITQSPKYLFRKEGQNVTLSCEQNLNHDAMYWYRQDPGQGLRLIYYSQIVNDFQKGDIAEGYSVSREKKESFPLTVTSAQKNPTAFYLCATKDRGNNQPQHFGDGTRLSIL.

The chain's CDR3 is CASSPAGEVSNEQFF. CDR3 DNA: TGCGCCAGCAGCCCAGCGGGAGAGGTTTCCAATGAGCAGTTCTTC. V and J are TRBV5-1 and TRBJ2-1, with 8 bases lining up with TRBD2. The V gene's germline CDR1 is SGHRS and CDR2 YFSETQ. Trimming cost V 4 bases and J 6 bases; bases outside gene matches: 9. This CDR3 has 15 amino acids.

The chain carries TRBV27 and TRBJ1-4; 9 nucleotides line up with TRBD1. This CDR3 comprises 14 residues. V was clipped by 6 bases and J by 10 bases; unmatched bases: 9. Germline lookup yields CDR1 MNHEY and CDR2 SMNVEV (reference sequence). CDR3 in DNA: TGTGCCAGCAGCCTTGGGACAGGGTTTGGAAAACTGTTTTTT. It specifies CASSLGTGFGKLFF.